The 14 T cell receptor beta chains below all came from one sample that was sequenced in a study of cytomegalovirus exposure and HLA in healthy donors. Vbeta (60) and Jbeta (13) primers were used in the PCR. The table came from immunoSEQ multiplex PCR; TCRdb's copy has only in-frame clones and leaves some out. The sample yields about 140,000 clones, approximately 8.9% seen once. Sequenced input: PBMCs. The receptors stem from a woman between 35 and 50 years old in good health and CMV-seropositive.

The V gene is TRBV7-9, the J gene TRBJ1-1, with TRBD1 matching 8 bases. V dropped 6 bases and J dropped 4; count of bases not matched to a gene: 10. Looked up from germline, CDR1 is SEHNR and CDR2 is FQNEAQ (reference sequence). There are 15 residues in the CDR3. The CDR3 region is CASRDGQGEGTEAFF. The CDR3 coding sequence is TGTGCCAGCAGGGATGGACAGGGCGAGGGCACTGAAGCTTTCTTT.

This clone appeared a few times. V gene TRBV12-5 combines with J gene TRBJ1-3, with unresolved D. CDR1 is LGHNT, CDR2 FRNRAP, per germline. V lost 7 bases and J lost 4, with 11 bases in between. This CDR3 is built from 13 residues. The CDR3 coding sequence is TGTGCTAGTGCAGTCAGGCCGGGAAACACCATATATTTT. Translated, it gives CASAVRPGNTIYF.

V and J are TRBV7-9 and TRBJ2-4, with D perhaps matching TRBD1 (6 bases). Germline values: CDR1 SEHNR, CDR2 FQNEAQ (reference sequence). The V gene lost 1 base and the J gene lost 0 bases, with 7 bases spanning the gap. The CDR3 extends over 15 amino acids. This CDR3 reads CASSLGTVAKNIQYF. DNA for the CDR3: TGTGCCAGCAGCTTAGGGACAGTAGCCAAAAACATTCAGTACTTC.

This clone was found a few times. This chain connects TRBV5-1 to TRBJ2-1; TRBD2 matches at 14 bases. The V gene's germline CDR1 is SGHRS and CDR2 YFSETQ. The trim removed 6 bases at V and 0 bases at J, leaving 17 bases unmatched. The length of the CDR3 is 21 residues. This CDR3 is CASTQTAGTSGGPSSYNEQFF. The CDR3 nucleotides are TGCGCCAGCACCCAGACGGCCGGGACTAGCGGGGGACCTTCCTCCTACAATGAGCAGTTCTTC.

This clone was seen only a few times. The chain recombines TRBV29-1 with TRBJ1-1; 8 bases line up with TRBD1. The germline V gene encodes CDR1 SQVTM and CDR2 ANQGSEA. The CDR3 length is 15 residues. V trimming: 4 bases; J trimming: 0 bases; junction bases outside the gene matches: 7. The DNA for the CDR3 is TGCAGCGTTGTCGCGACAGGGGTGATGAACACTGAAGCTTTCTTT. This gives the protein CSVVATGVMNTEAFF.

The chain employs TRBV6-4 and TRBJ1-1; TRBD1 matches at 8 bases. This CDR3 region has 14 residues. Per the germline V gene, CDR1 is MRHNA and CDR2 is SNTAGT. V dropped 2 bases and J dropped 11; count of bases not matched to a gene: 10. The CDR3 is CASSDTGGPDRAFF. The CDR3 DNA sequence: TGTGCCAGCAGTGACACAGGGGGGCCGGACCGGGCTTTCTTT.

This clone was observed a handful of times. The genes are TRBV7-9 and TRBJ1-1; TRBD1 agrees at 7 bases. With 5 bases clipped from V and 6 bases from J, the junction kept 9 bases outside the gene matches. The CDR3 totals 14 residues. Looked up from germline, CDR1 is SEHNR and CDR2 is FQNEAQ (reference sequence). This CDR3 reads CASSALTGVSEAFF. CDR3 bases: TGTGCCAGCAGCGCCCTTACAGGGGTCTCTGAAGCTTTCTTT. Combining the CDR3 with reference TRBV7-9 and TRBJ1-1 gives the whole variable domain DTGVSQNPRHKITKRGQNVTFRCDPISEHNRLYWYRQTLGQGPEFLTYFQNEAQLEKSRLLSDRFSAERPKGSFSTLEIQRTEQGDSAMYLCASSALTGVSEAFFGQGTRLTVV.

This clone came up a few times. J is TRBJ1-1 and V is TRBV5-1, with 9 bases fitting TRBD1. Germline V gene sequence: CDR1 SGHRS, CDR2 YFSETQ. J was trimmed by 4 bases and V by 0 bases; bases with no gene match: 4. The CDR3 runs to 15 residues. This chain's CDR3 is CASSLGTGVSTEAFF. The CDR3 nucleotides read TGCGCCAGCAGCTTGGGGACAGGGGTGAGCACTGAAGCTTTCTTT. Filled out from reference TRBV5-1 and TRBJ1-1, the complete variable domain reads KAGVTQTPRYLIKTRGQQVTLSCSPISGHRSVSWYQQTPGQGLQFLFEYFSETQRNKGNFPGRFSGRQFSNSRSEMNVSTLELGDSALYLCASSLGTGVSTEAFFGQGTRLTVV.

This clone was seen only a few times. The chain has TRBV7-8 and TRBJ1-5; D possibly corresponds to TRBD1 (6 bases). CDR3 length: 15 residues. The V end was cut by 5 bases, the J end by 4 bases, with 15 bases between. Germline CDR1 reads SGHVS; CDR2 reads FQNEAQ. CDR3 DNA: TGTGCCAGCAGCGCCCGAGGACAGTTAAATCAGCCCCAGCATTTT. This sequence encodes CASSARGQLNQPQHF.

The chain couples TRBV25-1 to TRBJ1-2, with D possibly matching TRBD1 (5 bases). CDR3 length equals 13 residues. Germline loops: CDR1 MGHDK, CDR2 SYGVNS. V lost 4 bases to trimming and J lost 4 bases, with 10 bases between them. The CDR3: CASSALGLYGYTF. CDR3 nucleotide sequence: TGTGCCAGCAGTGCTTTGGGACTCTATGGCTACACCTTC.

This clone has more than one count but fewer than ten. The genes are TRBV2 and TRBJ2-7; 11 bases are a match to TRBD2. Looked up from germline, CDR1 is SNHLY and CDR2 is FYNNEI. The CDR3 is 14 residues long. V shed 6 bases, J shed 3 bases, and the junction held 4 bases outside the gene matches. The DNA of the CDR3 is TGTGCCAGCAGCGCCGGGACTAGCGGCTACGAGCAGTACTTC. This translates into CASSAGTSGYEQYF.

This clone was found a few times. The chain links TRBV9 to TRBJ2-3; 8 bases fit TRBD2. The CDR3 sequence is 15 residues long. Germline V gene lookup returns CDR1 SGDLS and CDR2 YYNGEE. V shed 0 bases, J shed 10 bases, and the junction held 10 bases outside the gene matches. The CDR3 is CASSVGSGLVYPQYF. In DNA, the CDR3 is TGTGCCAGCAGCGTAGGATCGGGACTAGTTTATCCGCAGTATTTT.

The chain has TRBV6-6 and TRBJ1-4; D perhaps matches TRBD1 (5 bases). CDR1 is MNHNY and CDR2 is SVGAGI in the germline V gene (reference sequence). The ends were cut back, 0 bases at V and 7 bases at J, with 12 bases in the middle. The CDR3 runs to 15 residues. The CDR3 sequence is CASSYSTVDGEKLFF. The DNA for the CDR3 is TGTGCCAGCAGTTACTCGACAGTGGACGGTGAAAAACTGTTTTTT.

This clone has a handful of counts. The V gene is TRBV19, the J gene TRBJ1-5; no firm D call. The germline gives CDR1 LNHDA, CDR2 SQIVND (reference sequence). V shed 10 bases and J shed 4 bases, with 14 bases lying between them. CDR3 length: 13 residues. As DNA, the CDR3 is TGTGCCACCAATCCGGGGAGGAATCAGCCCCAGCATTTT. It specifies CATNPGRNQPQHF.